One and the same sample provided the 17 T cell receptor beta chains below, sequenced in a study of T cell responses to AZD1222 COVID-19 vaccine. Libraries were prepared by immunoSEQ multiplex PCR; TCRdb keeps only in-frame clonotypes and omits some of them. The sample consists of about 49,000 clones, 65% to 85% of them appearing once. This specimen was peripheral blood, taken on day 0 of MenACWY control vaccination. These receptors were taken from an adult in good health.

The chain employs TRBV5-4 and TRBJ2-2; TRBD1 might be the D (5 bases). CDR1 is SGHNT, CDR2 YYREEE, per germline (reference sequence). CDR3 length: 17 residues. V was pared by 3 bases and J by 5 bases, with 20 bases between. The CDR3 loop reads CASSSPGQGIKTGELFF. The CDR3 nucleotides are TGTGCCAGCAGCTCACCTGGACAAGGGATAAAAACCGGGGAGCTGTTTTTT.

This chain joins TRBV28 and TRBJ1-4; TRBD1 matches at 7 bases. Germline-derived CDR1 and CDR2 are MDHEN and SYDVKM. This CDR3 has 16 amino acids. V shed 3 bases, J shed 0 bases, and the junction held 4 bases outside the gene matches. CDR3 protein: CASSFGQGATNEKLFF. CDR3 coding DNA: TGTGCCAGCAGTTTCGGGCAGGGGGCAACTAATGAAAAACTGTTTTTT.

As to this clone: The junction departs from germline at one end; a sequencing error may be responsible. The V and J genes are TRBV2 and TRBJ1-4, with D possibly matching TRBD1 (5 bases). The germline CDR1 and CDR2 sequences are SNHLY and FYNNEI. CDR3 length: 13 residues. CDR3 DNA sequence: TGTGCCAGCAGTGAGAGGTCGCGTGGAAAGGGGATTTTT. Translating it yields CASSERSRGKGIF.

The chain has TRBV15 and TRBJ2-1, with a possible D match to TRBD2 (6 bases). Germline-derived CDR1 and CDR2 are LNHNV and YYDKDF (reference sequence). This CDR3 is built from 16 residues. V dropped 1 base and J dropped 4 bases, with 14 bases sitting between them. The DNA of the CDR3 is TGTGCCACCAGCAGAGGTGGTAGCGGAGTTTACAATGAGCAGTTCTTC. It specifies CATSRGGSGVYNEQFF. Based on the CDR3 plus reference TRBV15 and TRBJ2-1, the full variable domain is DAMVIQNPRYQVTQFGKPVTLSCSQTLNHNVMYWYQQKSSQAPKLLFHYYDKDFNNEADTPDNFQSRRPNTSFCFLDIRSPGLGDTAMYLCATSRGGSGVYNEQFFGPGTRLTVL.

This chain connects TRBV5-1 to TRBJ1-3; TRBD1 agrees at 7 bases. The CDR3 covers 16 residues. The V segment lost 0 bases and the J segment 1 base; nucleotides outside the gene matches: 4. Germline values: CDR1 SGHRS, CDR2 YFSETQ. The CDR3 DNA sequence: TGCGCCAGCAGCTTGGGACAGGGATTATCTGGAAACACCATATATTTT. This translates into CASSLGQGLSGNTIYF.

The chain is built from TRBV9 and TRBJ1-2; 12 bases are shared with TRBD1. Per the germline V gene, CDR1 is SGDLS and CDR2 is YYNGEE. The V segment lost 7 bases and the J segment 8 bases; nucleotides outside the gene matches: 9. This CDR3 region has 14 residues. CDR3 DNA: TGTGCCAGCGGGAGGGGACAGGGGGCCGGCGGCTACACCTTC. Amino acids: CASGRGQGAGGYTF.

The chain employs TRBV30 and TRBJ1-5; D is unclear. CDR1 is GTSNPN, CDR2 SVGIG, per germline (reference sequence). The V and J ends lost 0 bases and 9 bases respectively, with 12 bases between them. This CDR3 spans 13 amino acids. The CDR3 DNA follows: TGTGCCTGGAGTGTAGAGGTAGATGGGCCCCAGCATTTT. Translation: CAWSVEVDGPQHF.

The CDR3 is CASSQLAGGPTGELFF. CDR3 DNA sequence: TGTGCCAGCAGCCAACTAGCGGGAGGGCCCACCGGGGAGCTGTTTTTT. J is TRBJ2-2 and V is TRBV5-4; 13 bases map to TRBD2. Looked up from germline, CDR1 is SGHNT and CDR2 is YYREEE (reference sequence). V trimming: 4 bases; J trimming: 4 bases; junction bases outside the gene matches: 4. CDR3 length: 16 residues.

The chain employs TRBV12-3 or TRBV12-4 and TRBJ1-1; D is unresolved. Trimming stripped 3 bases from V and 6 bases from J, with 5 bases between. There are 11 residues in the CDR3. CDR3 residues: CASSFWPEAFF. The CDR3 nucleotides read TGTGCCAGCAGTTTTTGGCCTGAAGCTTTCTTT.

V usage is TRBV6-1 and J usage is TRBJ1-5, with D hard to call. V was pared by 0 bases and J by 9 bases, with 6 bases between. Germline lookup yields CDR1 MNHNS and CDR2 SASEGT. CDR3 length: 12 amino acids. CDR3 DNA sequence: TGTGCCAGCAGTGAAGCGCGGAGGCCCCAGCATTTT. Translation: CASSEARRPQHF.

The J gene is TRBJ1-3, the V gene TRBV6-5; 7 nucleotides match TRBD1. Germline CDR1 reads MNHEY; CDR2 reads SVGAGI. Trimming cost V 6 bases and J 5 bases; bases outside gene matches: 4. This CDR3 is built from 13 residues. The CDR3 sequence is CASRRDSRNTIYF. The DNA for the CDR3 is TGTGCCAGCAGACGGGACAGTCGAAACACCATATATTTT.

The chain joins TRBV6-5 to TRBJ2-2; D uncertain. CDR1 is MNHEY, CDR2 SVGAGI, per germline. The germline V and J ends were trimmed by 0 bases and 6 bases, with 11 bases remaining between them. The CDR3 is 15 residues long. This CDR3 is CASSYSKGYPGELFF. The CDR3 coding sequence is TGTGCCAGCAGTTACTCGAAGGGTTATCCCGGGGAGCTGTTTTTT.

The chain links TRBV4-1 to TRBJ1-2; D unresolved. Trimming removed 3 bases at V and 2 bases at J, with 10 bases between. Germline V gives CDR1 MGHRA, CDR2 YSYEKL. This CDR3 has 14 residues. CDR3 in amino acids: CASSHQGRNYGYTF. CDR3 DNA sequence: TGCGCCAGCAGCCATCAAGGGAGGAACTATGGCTACACCTTC.

This clone was seen repeatedly, ten times or more. The identical CDR3 is also encoded by other nucleotide sequences in the sample. The rearrangement joins TRBV28 to TRBJ1-2; 11 bases align to TRBD1. The junction had 6 bases not matched to a gene; V was cut back by 2 bases and J by 4 bases. The length of the CDR3 is 16 residues. Germline CDR1 and CDR2: MDHEN and SYDVKM. The CDR3 reads CASSLIRTGGSYGYTF. The CDR3 coding sequence is TGTGCCAGCAGTTTAATAAGGACAGGGGGCAGCTATGGCTACACCTTC.

V and J are TRBV30 and TRBJ1-2; no definite D call. This CDR3 contains 12 residues. Trimming shortened V by 3 bases and J by 4 bases, and 9 bases separated the two germline ends. The V gene's germline CDR1 is GTSNPN and CDR2 SVGIG (reference sequence). CDR3 bases: TGTGCCTGGAGACTAAACAGCTATGGCTACACCTTC. This encodes CAWRLNSYGYTF.

This chain links TRBV24-1 with TRBJ1-5; TRBD1 matches at 8 bases. Germline V lookup: CDR1 KGHDR, CDR2 SFDVKD. This CDR3 region has 14 residues. Losses at the gene ends were 4 bases for V and 6 bases for J; bases not matched to a gene: 4. The CDR3 is CATSEQGGSQPQHF. The CDR3 nucleotides read TGTGCCACCAGTGAACAGGGGGGAAGTCAGCCCCAGCATTTT.

This chain uses TRBV30 with TRBJ1-4, with 7 bases identical to TRBD1. From germline, CDR1 is GTSNPN and CDR2 SVGIG (reference sequence). Germline trimming cut 5 bases from V and 7 bases from J; bases unmatched to any gene: 10. The CDR3 loop spans 14 amino acids. CDR3: CAWASGTATEKLFF. In DNA, the CDR3 is TGTGCCTGGGCCTCCGGGACAGCGACTGAAAAACTGTTTTTT.